This T cell receptor (beta chain) originates from a study of T cells in Graves' hyperthyroidism and ophthalmopathy. If no ophthalmopathy progression occurred within 18 months, Graves' hyperthyroidism was stable. RNA transcripts gave rise to amplified TCR beta CDR3 regions. First-round RT-PCR of the TCR CDR3 relied on the HTBI primer set. TCRdb re-called the multiplex PCR reads through MiXCR, storing one row per CDR3 protein. The sample shows around 690,000 distinct CDR3 sequences, 15% to 20% of them seen only once. The CDR3 runs to 14 residues. Trimming pared 3 bases from V and 8 bases from J, leaving 13 bases between. Germline CDR1 and CDR2: WNHNN and SYGVQD (reference sequence).

The sample comprised blood. The chain joins TRBV10-1 to TRBJ1-4; D call uncertain. The receptor comes from a man aged 50 or older with Graves' hyperthyroidism. DNA for the CDR3: TGCGCCAGCAGTGAATACCGCCGGGAAGAAAAACTGTTTTTT. It yields the protein CASSEYRREEKLFF.